This TCR beta chain was captured in a study of graft-versus-host responses after intestinal transplantation. For this clone: Its cognate antigen is unknown.

TCRdb keeps only in-frame clones here, not all; method: immunoSEQ multiplex PCR. The sample carries 90,000 to 120,000 clones, about 91% recorded once. The CDR3 is 15 amino acids. Deletions cut 0 bases from V and 3 bases from J, with 11 bases between. Germline V gene data show CDR1 as SGHNT and CDR2 as YYREEE (reference sequence). Source: unstimulated CD4+ T cells sorted from spleen or lymph node cells, taken before transplant. This TCR derives from a human donor who was the organ donor for an intestinal transplant. This chain uses TRBV5-4 with TRBJ2-3; the D is unclear. The DNA for the CDR3 is TGTGCCAGCAGCTTGGACCAGCGCAGAACAGATACGCAGTATTTT. This gives the protein CASSLDQRRTDTQYF.